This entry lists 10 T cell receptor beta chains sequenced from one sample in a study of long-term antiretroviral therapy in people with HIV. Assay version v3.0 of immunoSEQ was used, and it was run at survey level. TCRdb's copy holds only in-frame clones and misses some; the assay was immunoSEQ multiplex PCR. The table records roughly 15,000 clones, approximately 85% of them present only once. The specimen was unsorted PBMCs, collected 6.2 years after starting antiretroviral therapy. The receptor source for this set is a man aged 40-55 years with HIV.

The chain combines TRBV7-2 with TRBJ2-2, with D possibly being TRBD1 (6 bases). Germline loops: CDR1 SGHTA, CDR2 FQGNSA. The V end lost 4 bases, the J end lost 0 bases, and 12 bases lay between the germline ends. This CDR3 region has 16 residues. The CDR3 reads CASSSGTPTNTGELFF. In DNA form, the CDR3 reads TGTGCCAGCAGCTCCGGGACACCTACGAACACCGGGGAGCTGTTTTTT.

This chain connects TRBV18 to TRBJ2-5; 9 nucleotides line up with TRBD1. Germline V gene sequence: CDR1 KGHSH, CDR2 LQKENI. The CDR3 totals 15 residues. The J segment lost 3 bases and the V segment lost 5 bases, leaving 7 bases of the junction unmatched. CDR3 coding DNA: TGTGCCAGCTCATTCGGGACAGGGTTGAAAGAGACCCAGTACTTC. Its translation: CASSFGTGLKETQYF.

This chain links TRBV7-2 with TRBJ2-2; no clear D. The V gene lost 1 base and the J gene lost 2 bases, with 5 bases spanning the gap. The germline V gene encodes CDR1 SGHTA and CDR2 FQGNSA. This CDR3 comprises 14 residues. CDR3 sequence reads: CASSLEYNTGELFF. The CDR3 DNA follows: TGTGCCAGCAGCTTAGAGTACAACACCGGGGAGCTGTTTTTT.

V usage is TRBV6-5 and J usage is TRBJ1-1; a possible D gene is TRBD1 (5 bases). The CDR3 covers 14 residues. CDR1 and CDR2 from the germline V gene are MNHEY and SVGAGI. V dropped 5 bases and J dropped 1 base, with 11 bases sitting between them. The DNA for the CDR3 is TGTGCCAGCAGTGGCCGCCAGGGGAACACTGAAGCTTTCTTT. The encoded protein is CASSGRQGNTEAFF.

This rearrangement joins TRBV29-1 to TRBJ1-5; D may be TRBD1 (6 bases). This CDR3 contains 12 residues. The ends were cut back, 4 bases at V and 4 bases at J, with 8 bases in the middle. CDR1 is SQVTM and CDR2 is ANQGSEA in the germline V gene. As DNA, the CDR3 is TGCAGCGTTGGACAGGCGAATCAGCCCCAGCATTTT. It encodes CSVGQANQPQHF.

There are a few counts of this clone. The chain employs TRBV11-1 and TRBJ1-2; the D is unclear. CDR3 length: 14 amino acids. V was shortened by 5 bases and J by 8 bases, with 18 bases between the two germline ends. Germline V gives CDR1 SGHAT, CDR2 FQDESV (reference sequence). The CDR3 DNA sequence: TGTGCCAGCAGCCCGGACCGGGGAGGTATGGGCTACACCTTC. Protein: CASSPDRGGMGYTF. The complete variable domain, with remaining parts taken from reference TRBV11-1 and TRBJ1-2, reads EAEVAQSPRYKITEKSQAVAFWCDPISGHATLYWYRQILGQGPELLVQFQDESVVDDSQLPKDRFSAERLKGVDSTLKIQPAELGDSAMYLCASSPDRGGMGYTFGSGTRLTVV.

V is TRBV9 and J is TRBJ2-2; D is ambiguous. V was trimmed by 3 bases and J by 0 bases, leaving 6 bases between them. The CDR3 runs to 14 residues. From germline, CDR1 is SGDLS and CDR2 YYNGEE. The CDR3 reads CASSEVPNTGELFF. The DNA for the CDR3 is TGTGCCAGCAGCGAGGTACCGAACACCGGGGAGCTGTTTTTT.

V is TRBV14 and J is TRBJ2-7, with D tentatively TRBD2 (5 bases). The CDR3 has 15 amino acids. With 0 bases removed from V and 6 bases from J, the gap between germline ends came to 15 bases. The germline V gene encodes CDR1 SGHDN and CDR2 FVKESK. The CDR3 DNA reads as TGTGCCAGCAGCCAAGACACCGGGGTAGTGCGCGAGCAGTACTTC. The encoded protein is CASSQDTGVVREQYF.

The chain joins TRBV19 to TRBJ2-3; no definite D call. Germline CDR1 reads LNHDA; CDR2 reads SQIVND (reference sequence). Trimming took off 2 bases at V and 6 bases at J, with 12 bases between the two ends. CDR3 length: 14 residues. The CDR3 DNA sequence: TGTGCCAGTAGTATATCAGTTTTCGGGGATACGCAGTATTTT. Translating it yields CASSISVFGDTQYF.

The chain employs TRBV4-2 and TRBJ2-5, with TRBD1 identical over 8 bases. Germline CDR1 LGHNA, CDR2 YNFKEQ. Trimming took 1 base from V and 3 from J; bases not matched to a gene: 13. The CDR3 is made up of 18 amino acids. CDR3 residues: CASSQVLRGQGWEETQYF. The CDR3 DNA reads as TGTGCCAGCAGCCAAGTTCTACGTGGACAGGGCTGGGAAGAGACCCAGTACTTC.